This T cell receptor beta chain is drawn from a study of blood T cell repertoires in COVID-19. Study details: The United States, Italy and Spain supplied acute and convalescent COVID-19 samples. The cDNA or gDNA used as material had been derived from T cells, B-cell-depleted T cells, or PBMCs.

V shed 4 bases and J 6 bases; nucleotides not matched to a gene: 20. This CDR3 comprises 19 residues. Germline CDR1 is MGHRA and CDR2 is YSYEKL. In the original workflow: Estimation of nucleated cell counts was performed using reference gene primer amplification. Clones were sequenced by immunoSEQ multiplex PCR, and TCRdb holds only the in-frame ones, with some missing. V and J calls and clone size are copied from that table; D and trimming were computed from the DNA. The table includes under 200,000 clones, around 90% detected once. This TCR was sampled from a man aged 45 to 65 with acute or convalescent COVID-19. This chain links TRBV4-1 with TRBJ2-1; 8 bases map to TRBD2. The sample consisted of peripheral blood. The CDR3 coding sequence is TGCGCCAGCAGCCGAACCGGGACTAGGAACAATATGATCCGCAATGAGCAGTTCTTC. Protein sequence: CASSRTGTRNNMIRNEQFF.